Below, one TCR beta chain is given with its context. This specimen comes from a study of blood T cell repertoires in COVID-19. Profiling relied on immunoSEQ multiplex PCR, and the TCRdb table lists in-frame clones only, not all of them. The data contain approximately 210,000 clones, approximately 91% of them singletons. This CDR3 has 16 residues. Trimming removed 6 bases from V and 5 bases from J, with 20 bases in between. In germline, CDR1 is WSHSY, CDR2 SAAADI. The clonotype was recovered from a woman aged 40 to 50 with acute or convalescent COVID-19. Sample: peripheral blood. The V and J genes are TRBV10-2 and TRBJ2-1; TRBD2 is a possible D gene (7 bases). The CDR3 sequence: CASREPTGGGHNEQFF. The CDR3 coding sequence is TGCGCCAGCAGGGAACCTACTGGCGGGGGCCACAATGAGCAGTTCTTC.